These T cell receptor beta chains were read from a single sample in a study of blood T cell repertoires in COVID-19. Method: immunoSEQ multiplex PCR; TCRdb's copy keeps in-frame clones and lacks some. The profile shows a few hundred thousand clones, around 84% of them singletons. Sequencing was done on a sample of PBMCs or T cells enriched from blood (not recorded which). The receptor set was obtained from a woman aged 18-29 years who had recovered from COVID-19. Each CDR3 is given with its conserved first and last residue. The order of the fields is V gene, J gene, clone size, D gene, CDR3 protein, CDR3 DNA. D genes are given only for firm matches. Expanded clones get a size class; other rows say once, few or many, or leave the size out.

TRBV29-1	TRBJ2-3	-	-	CSVDYRRGIQKQYF	TGCAGCGTTGACTACCGCCGCGGCATCCAGAAGCAGTATTTT
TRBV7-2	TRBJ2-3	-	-	CASSSDGFRTDTQYF	TGTGCCAGCAGCTCCGACGGGTTCCGCACAGATACGCAGTATTTT
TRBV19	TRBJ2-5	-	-	CASSTTGLGETQYF	TGTGCCAGTAGTACGACAGGTTTAGGAGAGACCCAGTACTTC
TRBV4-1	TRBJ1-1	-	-	CASSQPPGRGGTEAFF	TGCGCCAGCAGCCAACCTCCGGGCCGGGGGGGCACTGAAGCTTTCTTT
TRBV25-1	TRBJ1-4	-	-	CASSEYAGFNEKLFF	TGTGCCAGCAGTGAATATGCCGGTTTTAATGAAAAACTGTTTTTT
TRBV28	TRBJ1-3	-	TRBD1	CASTRQGGGNTIYF	TGTGCCAGCACCCGACAGGGAGGAGGAAACACCATATATTTT
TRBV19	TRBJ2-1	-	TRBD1	CASSMTGFNNEQFF	TGTGCCAGTAGTATGACAGGGTTCAACAATGAGCAGTTCTTC
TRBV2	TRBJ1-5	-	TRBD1	CASSPGTENQPQHF	TGTGCCAGCAGCCCCGGGACAGAAAATCAGCCCCAGCATTTT
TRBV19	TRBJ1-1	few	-	CASSIWGGGSAFF	TGTGCCAGTAGTATCTGGGGAGGGGGGAGCGCTTTCTTT
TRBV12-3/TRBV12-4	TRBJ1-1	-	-	CASSPGAGTEAFF	TGTGCCAGCTCCCCAGGGGCGGGCACTGAAGCTTTCTTT
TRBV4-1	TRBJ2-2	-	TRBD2	CASSQLGAGVTGELFF	TGCGCCAGCAGCCAACTAGGGGCGGGAGTCACCGGGGAGCTGTTTTTT
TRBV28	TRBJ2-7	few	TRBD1	CASSLLGTGDGEQYF	TGTGCCAGCAGTTTATTGGGGACAGGGGATGGCGAGCAGTACTTC
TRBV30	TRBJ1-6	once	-	CAWSVPGTYNSPLHF	TGTGCCTGGAGTGTACCAGGGACTTATAATTCACCCCTCCACTTT
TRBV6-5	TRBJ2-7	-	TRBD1	CASSAGQANTYEQYF	TGTGCCAGCAGCGCGGGACAGGCTAACACCTACGAGCAGTACTTC
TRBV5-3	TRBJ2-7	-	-	CARSFYNYEQYF	TGTGCCAGAAGCTTTTATAACTACGAGCAGTACTTC
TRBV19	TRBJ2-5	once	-	CASSIPSAETQYF	TGTGCCAGTAGTATCCCTAGCGCGGAGACCCAGTACTTC
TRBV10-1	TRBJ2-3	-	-	CASSASTDTQYF	TGCGCCAGCAGTGCTAGCACAGATACGCAGTATTTT
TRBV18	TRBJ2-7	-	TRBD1	CASSPRQGAYEQYF	TGTGCCAGCTCACCGAGACAGGGGGCCTACGAGCAGTACTTC
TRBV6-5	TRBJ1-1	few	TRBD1	CASQDRASGTEAFF	TGTGCCAGTCAGGACAGGGCGAGCGGTACTGAAGCTTTCTTT
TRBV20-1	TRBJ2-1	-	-	CSALAAGAGFF	TGCAGTGCCCTCGCCGCGGGCGCGGGGTTCTTC
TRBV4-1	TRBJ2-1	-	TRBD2	CASSQVGSGSYNEQFF	TGCGCCAGCAGCCAAGTCGGTAGCGGGTCCTACAATGAGCAGTTCTTC
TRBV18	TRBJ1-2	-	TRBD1	CASSSDRVLRGYTF	TGTGCCAGCTCGTCTGACAGGGTGCTTCGGGGCTACACCTTC
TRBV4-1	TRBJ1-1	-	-	CASSGQLNTEAFF	TGCGCCAGCAGCGGACAATTGAACACTGAAGCTTTCTTT
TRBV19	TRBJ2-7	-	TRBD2	CASSIRRTSGTSYEQYF	TGTGCCAGTAGTATTAGGCGGACTAGCGGGACGTCCTACGAGCAGTACTTC
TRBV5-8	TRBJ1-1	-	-	CASSFAGKNTEAFF	TGTGCCAGCAGCTTCGCAGGAAAAAACACTGAAGCTTTCTTT
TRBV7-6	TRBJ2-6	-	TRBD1	CASSLVGTGTPGANVLTF	TGTGCCAGCAGCTTAGTCGGGACAGGGACTCCTGGGGCCAACGTCCTGACTTTC
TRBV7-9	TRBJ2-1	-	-	CASSLGRNEQFF	TGTGCCAGCAGCTTAGGGAGGAATGAGCAGTTCTTC
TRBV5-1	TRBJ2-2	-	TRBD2	CASSTGTSENTGELFF	TGCGCCAGCAGCACCGGGACTAGTGAGAACACCGGGGAGCTGTTTTTT
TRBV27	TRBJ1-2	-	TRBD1	CASSLTGVDGYTF	TGTGCCAGCAGCCTAACAGGGGTTGATGGCTACACCTTC
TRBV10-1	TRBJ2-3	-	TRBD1	CASSEEGQFDTDTQYF	TGCGCCAGCAGTGAGGAGGGACAGTTTGACACAGATACGCAGTATTTT
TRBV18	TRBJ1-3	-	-	CASSPSGSPGNTIYF	TGTGCCAGCTCACCGTCGGGGTCTCCTGGAAACACCATATATTTT